The text below deals with one TCR beta chain. Antigen: not known. The data belong to a study of shared clonotypes between healthy human individuals. Study-wide findings and caveats: The researchers took only blood, and tissue repertoires probably look different.

The CDR3 is 13 residues long. CDR1 and CDR2 from the germline V gene are SNHLY and FYNNEI. V was trimmed by 6 bases and J by 2 bases, leaving 11 bases between them. Clones were sequenced by immunoSEQ multiplex PCR, and TCRdb holds only the in-frame ones, with some missing. Of about 2 million clones listed, approximately 95% are singletons. This TCR was sampled from a man younger than 35 in good health. Sequenced material: naive CD4+ T cells sorted from blood. Indicated subset: CD45RA+ positively selected. The gene calls are TRBV2 and TRBJ2-7; D gene ambiguous. The CDR3, as DNA: TGTGCCAGCAGGAGCCTAGGAACCTACGAGCAGTACTTC. Its translation is CASRSLGTYEQYF.